The present T cell receptor beta chain was sequenced within a study of metastatic and nonmetastatic thyroid tumors. Study-wide results and limits: In blood and tumor, TCR beta diversity was reportedly significantly higher in malignant thyroid tumors than in benign nodules.

TCRdb re-called the PCR reads with MiXCR. Among 20,000 to 25,000 clones listed, roughly 22% were seen once. Losses at the gene ends were 6 bases for V and 7 bases for J; bases not matched to a gene: 17. CDR1 ENHRY and CDR2 SYGVKD come from the germline V gene. There are 16 residues in the CDR3. Before thyroid surgery, none of the patients had received any treatment. In the case of this clone: Its antigen is unknown.

This chain uses TRBV10-3 with TRBJ2-7, with TRBD1 identical over 8 bases. The sequenced sample consisted of blood. The sequence was collected from a female donor with papillary thyroid cancer or a benign thyroid nodule (not recorded which). Some clones in this sample may be carry-over from other donors' samples. For the CDR3, the DNA is TGTGCCATCAGACCTACATACGGGACAGGAACGGGAGAGCAGTACTTC. Its protein is CAIRPTYGTGTGEQYF.